This T cell receptor (beta chain) emerged from a study of early stage breast cancer tumors. CDR1 is SNHLY and CDR2 is FYNNEI in the germline V gene. Between the trimmed V and J ends, which lost 1 base and 10 bases, there was a span of 13 bases. The CDR3 length is 13 residues. The protocol was immunoSEQ multiplex PCR, while the TCRdb copy is restricted to in-frame clones and leaves out a portion. The data show 12,000 to 15,000 clones, with about 81% seen just once and over 4.5% held by the top ten. This chain uses TRBV2 with TRBJ1-1; D gene unclear. Material for sequencing was normal breast tissue next to the tumor. This TCR derives from a person in their twenties or thirties with breast cancer. The CDR3 DNA is TGTGCCAGCAGTGAAGACCCTCTGGAACGAGCTTTCTTT. Encoded protein: CASSEDPLERAFF.